The 7 T cell receptor beta chains listed next were all sequenced from one sample in a study of blood T cell repertoires in COVID-19. Sequencing used immunoSEQ multiplex PCR; TCRdb keeps in-frame clones, though not all of them. The table records roughly 410,000 clones, approximately 88% of them present only once. The sample comprised peripheral blood. These TCRs come from a man aged 35 to 55 with acute or convalescent COVID-19.

V gene TRBV6-6 combines with J gene TRBJ2-5; 10 positions match TRBD1. This CDR3 comprises 14 residues. Looked up from germline, CDR1 is MNHNY and CDR2 is SVGAGI (reference sequence). J was trimmed by 5 bases and V by 2 bases; bases with no gene match: 2. CDR3: CASSYADRGETQYF. Written as DNA, the CDR3 is TGTGCCAGCAGTTACGCGGACAGGGGGGAGACCCAGTACTTC.

This chain links TRBV14 with TRBJ2-4, with a possible D match to TRBD1 (6 bases). CDR1 and CDR2 from the germline V gene are SGHDN and FVKESK. The CDR3 extends over 19 amino acids. The ends were cut back, 0 bases at V and 0 bases at J, with 18 bases in the middle. CDR3 sequence: CASSQDSDRTFLAKNIQYF. CDR3 coding DNA: TGTGCCAGCAGCCAAGATTCGGACAGAACATTTCTAGCCAAAAACATTCAGTACTTC. Looking up the rest from reference TRBV14 and TRBJ2-4 gives the full variable domain: EAGVTQFPSHSVIEKGQTVTLRCDPISGHDNLYWYRRVMGKEIKFLLHFVKESKQDESGMPNNRFLAERTGGTYSTLKVQPAELEDSGVYFCASSQDSDRTFLAKNIQYFGAGTRLSVL.

This chain links TRBV19 with TRBJ1-6; 8 nucleotides align to TRBD1. In germline, CDR1 is LNHDA, CDR2 SQIVND (reference sequence). CDR3 size: 17 residues. The V gene end was trimmed by 3 bases and the J gene end by 1 base; junction bases not matched to a gene: 5. The CDR3 DNA reads TGTGCCAGTAGTATTCGACAGGGGATATCCTATAATTCACCCCTCCACTTT. As protein: CASSIRQGISYNSPLHF.

The chain joins TRBV11-2 to TRBJ1-2, with D maybe TRBD1 (6 bases). The CDR3 is made up of 18 amino acids. Germline V gives CDR1 SGHAT, CDR2 FQNNGV. V lost 6 bases and J 8 bases, leaving 31 bases between the germline ends. The chain's CDR3 is CASRRLGAQTGGSEGYTF. In nucleotides, the CDR3 is TGTGCCAGCAGACGACTGGGAGCACAGACAGGAGGTTCGGAGGGCTACACCTTC.

This CDR3 reads CASSITGAANYGYTF. DNA of the CDR3: TGTGCCAGTAGTATTACAGGGGCAGCTAACTATGGCTACACCTTC. The J gene is TRBJ1-2, the V gene TRBV19; TRBD1 matches at 7 bases. Per germline, CDR1 LNHDA and CDR2 SQIVND (reference sequence). The CDR3 loop spans 15 amino acids. The V segment lost 3 bases and the J segment 0 bases; nucleotides outside the gene matches: 4. Complete variable domain (other parts from reference TRBV19 and TRBJ1-2): DGGITQSPKYLFRKEGQNVTLSCEQNLNHDAMYWYRQDPGQGLRLIYYSQIVNDFQKGDIAEGYSVSREKKESFPLTVTSAQKNPTAFYLCASSITGAANYGYTFGSGTRLTVV.

This clone showed up just once. V and J are TRBV5-4 and TRBJ1-2; D gene ambiguous. The CDR3 runs 14 residues. Per germline, CDR1 SGHNT and CDR2 YYREEE (reference sequence). Trimming removed 0 bases at V and 3 bases at J, with 9 bases between. CDR3 DNA: TGTGCCAGCAGCTTGGAAGGCGGCCACTATGGCTACACCTTC. This encodes CASSLEGGHYGYTF.

This chain uses TRBV19 with TRBJ2-2; 12 bases line up with TRBD2. J lost 0 bases, V lost 7 bases, and 9 bases had no gene match. The CDR3 length is 18 residues. The V gene's germline CDR1 is LNHDA and CDR2 SQIVND (reference sequence). CDR3 DNA sequence: TGTGCCAGTACCCCGACTAGCGGGGGTTACGCGAACACCGGGGAGCTGTTTTTT. Residues: CASTPTSGGYANTGELFF.